The 6 T cell receptor beta chains reported below all come from one sample, sequenced in a study of identical twins. MiXCR was run by TCRdb on the 5' RACE reads, yielding one entry per CDR3 protein. The sample has fewer than 650,000 distinct CDR3 sequences; around 9.6% are singletons. A further study also used this sample, focusing on yellow fever vaccine responses in identical twins.

Sequencing was performed on PBMCs. These receptors were collected from a woman aged 18-29 years in good health.

This chain links TRBV6-1 with TRBJ2-2, with D possibly being TRBD1 (6 bases). The V gene's germline CDR1 is MNHNS and CDR2 SASEGT. Trimming removed 10 bases at V and 5 bases at J, with 20 bases between. The CDR3 totals 15 residues. CDR3 DNA sequence: TGTGCCAACTTCGGACGCCCAGGGGAGACCGGGGAGCTGTTTTTT. Protein sequence: CANFGRPGETGELFF.

This clonotype was observed a handful of times. V usage is TRBV2 and J usage is TRBJ2-2; maybe TRBD2 (7 bases). V dropped 7 bases and J dropped 4 bases, with 19 bases sitting between them. The CDR3 totals 16 residues. Germline V gene data show CDR1 as SNHLY and CDR2 as FYNNEI. The CDR3 DNA reads TGTGCCAGCACCCAACAGGGTTTAGCGGGCACCGGGGAGCTGTTTTTT. This codes for CASTQQGLAGTGELFF.

This clonotype was picked up many times. The chain has TRBV29-1 and TRBJ2-3; no firm D call. CDR3 size: 16 residues. Trimming stripped 2 bases from V and 0 bases from J, with 15 bases between. Germline CDR1 reads SQVTM; CDR2 reads ANQGSEA. Here the CDR3 reads CSVEFRTAVSTDTQYF. The CDR3 nucleotides read TGCAGCGTTGAATTCCGGACGGCTGTAAGCACAGATACGCAGTATTTT.

This clonotype was seen a few times. The genes are TRBV10-3 and TRBJ2-1; a possible D gene is TRBD2 (6 bases). V dropped 3 bases and J dropped 5 bases, with 23 bases sitting between them. Germline-derived CDR1 and CDR2 are ENHRY and SYGVKD. The CDR3 sequence is 18 residues long. The CDR3 sequence: CAISDVRRMRGSNNEQFF. The CDR3 bases are TGTGCCATCAGTGACGTCCGGCGTATGCGGGGATCCAACAATGAGCAGTTCTTC.

V and J are TRBV27 and TRBJ2-7, with TRBD1 identical over 8 bases. This CDR3 is built from 14 residues. Unmatched junction bases numbered 8, after V lost 7 bases and J lost 3 bases. Germline assignment: CDR1 MNHEY and CDR2 SMNVEV (reference sequence). This CDR3 reads CASTDRGGSYEQYF. Here the CDR3 DNA reads TGTGCCAGCACCGACAGGGGAGGAAGCTACGAGCAGTACTTC.

This clonotype was seen at least ten times. This sequence joins TRBV12-3 or TRBV12-4 and TRBJ1-4; D gene uncertain. The V end lost 3 bases, the J end lost 5 bases, and 10 bases lay between the germline ends. The CDR3 runs to 14 residues. CDR3 in DNA: TGTGCCAGCAGTTTGAGGGAGCTCAATGAAAAACTGTTTTTT. This sequence encodes CASSLRELNEKLFF.